This T cell receptor (beta chain) was sequenced for a study of siplizumab effects on memory and regulatory T cells. The assay was immunoSEQ multiplex PCR, and TCRdb's table has in-frame clones only and misses some. The repertoire holds tens of thousands of clones, roughly 93% seen once, with roughly 38% in the top ten. Sequencing was done on a sample of CD8+ T cells sorted from blood. The TCR originated in a human donor in good health.

In DNA form, the CDR3 reads TGTGCCAGCAGTGACTTGTGGACAGCTGGTGAAAAACTGTTTTTT. Protein product: CASSDLWTAGEKLFF. The V call is TRBV6-4, the J call TRBJ1-4; possibly TRBD1 for D (6 bases). Trimming removed 1 base at V and 7 bases at J, with 13 bases between. CDR1 is MRHNA, CDR2 SNTAGT, per germline. The CDR3 extends over 15 amino acids.